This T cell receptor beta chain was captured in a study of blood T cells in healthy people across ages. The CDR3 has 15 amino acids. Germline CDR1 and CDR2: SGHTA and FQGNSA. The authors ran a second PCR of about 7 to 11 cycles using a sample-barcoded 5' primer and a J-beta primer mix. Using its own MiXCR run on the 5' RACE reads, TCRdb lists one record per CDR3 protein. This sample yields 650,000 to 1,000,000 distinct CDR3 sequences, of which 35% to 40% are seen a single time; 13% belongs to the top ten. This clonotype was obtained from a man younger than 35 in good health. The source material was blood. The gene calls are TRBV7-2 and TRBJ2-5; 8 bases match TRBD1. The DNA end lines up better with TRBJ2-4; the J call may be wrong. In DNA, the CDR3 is TGTGCCAGCAGCTTTTCAATCGACAGGGGCGGCATTCAGTACTTC. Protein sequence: CASSFSIDRGGIQYF.